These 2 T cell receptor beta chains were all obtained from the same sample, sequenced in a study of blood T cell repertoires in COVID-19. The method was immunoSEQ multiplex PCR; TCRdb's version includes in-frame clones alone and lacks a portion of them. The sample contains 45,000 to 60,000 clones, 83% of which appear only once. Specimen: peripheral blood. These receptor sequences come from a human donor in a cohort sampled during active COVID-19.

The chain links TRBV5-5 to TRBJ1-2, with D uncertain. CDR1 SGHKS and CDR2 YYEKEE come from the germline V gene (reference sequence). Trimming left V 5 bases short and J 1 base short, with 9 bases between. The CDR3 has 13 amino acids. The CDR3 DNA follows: TGTGCCAGCAGTATCTCGGGTAACTATGGCTACACCTTC. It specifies CASSISGNYGYTF.

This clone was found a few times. CDR3 nucleotides: TGTGCCAGCAGCCACCGGCGGGGGGCGGAAGGCTACACCTTC. This translates into CASSHRRGAEGYTF. This chain connects TRBV14 to TRBJ1-2, with TRBD1 as a possible D gene (6 bases). The germline gives CDR1 SGHDN, CDR2 FVKESK. V lost 3 bases and J lost 8, with 16 bases in between. This CDR3 has 14 amino acids.